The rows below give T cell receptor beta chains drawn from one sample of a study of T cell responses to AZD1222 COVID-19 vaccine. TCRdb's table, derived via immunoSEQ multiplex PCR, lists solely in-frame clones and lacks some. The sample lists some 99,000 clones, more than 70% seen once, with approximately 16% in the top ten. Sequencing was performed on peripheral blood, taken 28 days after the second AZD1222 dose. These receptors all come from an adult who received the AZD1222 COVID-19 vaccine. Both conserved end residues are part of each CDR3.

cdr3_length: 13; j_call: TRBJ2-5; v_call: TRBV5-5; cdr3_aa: CASSLTGEGTQYF
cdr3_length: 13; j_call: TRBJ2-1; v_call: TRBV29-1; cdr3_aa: CSADRGPYNEQFF
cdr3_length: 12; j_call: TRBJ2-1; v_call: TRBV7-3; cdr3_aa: CASSLTRDEQFF
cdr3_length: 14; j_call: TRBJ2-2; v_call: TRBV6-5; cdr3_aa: CASKTSGSIGELFF
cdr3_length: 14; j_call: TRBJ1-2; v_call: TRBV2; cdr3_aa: CASSARDGPAGYTF
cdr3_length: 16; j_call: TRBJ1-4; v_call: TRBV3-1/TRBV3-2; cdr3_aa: CASSGGQDTTNEKLFF
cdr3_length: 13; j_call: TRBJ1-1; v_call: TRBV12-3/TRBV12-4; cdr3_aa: CASSLPVNTEAFF
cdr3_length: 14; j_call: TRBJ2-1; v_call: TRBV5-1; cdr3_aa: CASSPLRGPNEQFF
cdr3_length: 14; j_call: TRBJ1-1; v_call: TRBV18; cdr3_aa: CASSLQDRALEAFF
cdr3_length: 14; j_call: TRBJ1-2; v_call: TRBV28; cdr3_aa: CASSLEGSRYGYTF
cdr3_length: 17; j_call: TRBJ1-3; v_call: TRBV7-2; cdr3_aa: CASSTSTGRLAGNTIYF
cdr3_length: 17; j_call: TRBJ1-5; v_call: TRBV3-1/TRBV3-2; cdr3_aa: CASSQEGSSYSNQPQHF
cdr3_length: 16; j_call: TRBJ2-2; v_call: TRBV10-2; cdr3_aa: CASSGATAGGAGELFF
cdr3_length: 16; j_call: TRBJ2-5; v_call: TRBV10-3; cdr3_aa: CAISDFTSDGRSAQYF
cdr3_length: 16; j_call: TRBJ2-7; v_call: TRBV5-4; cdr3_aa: CASSLPILGQVYEQYF
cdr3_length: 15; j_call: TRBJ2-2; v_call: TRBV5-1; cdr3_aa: CASSSGLPNTGELFF
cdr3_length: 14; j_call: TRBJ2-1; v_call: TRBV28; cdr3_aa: CASSPLAGDNEQFF
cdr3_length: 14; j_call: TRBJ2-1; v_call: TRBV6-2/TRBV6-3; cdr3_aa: CASSLLRWDNEQFF
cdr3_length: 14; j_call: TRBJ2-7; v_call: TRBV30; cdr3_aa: CAWKAVISSYEQYF
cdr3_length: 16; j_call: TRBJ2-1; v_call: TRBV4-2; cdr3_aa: CASSQVQVAGGREQFF
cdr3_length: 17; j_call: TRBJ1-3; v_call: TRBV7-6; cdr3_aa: CASSLGRGQNSGNTIYF
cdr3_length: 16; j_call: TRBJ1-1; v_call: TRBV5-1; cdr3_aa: CASSFQQRSVGTEAFF
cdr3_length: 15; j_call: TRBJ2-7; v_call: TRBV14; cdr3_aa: CASRATGQGSYEQYF
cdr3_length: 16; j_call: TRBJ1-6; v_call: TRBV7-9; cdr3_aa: CASSLGSGGLGSPLHF
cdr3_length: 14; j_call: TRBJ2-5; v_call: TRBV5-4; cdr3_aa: CASSLPGVGETQYF
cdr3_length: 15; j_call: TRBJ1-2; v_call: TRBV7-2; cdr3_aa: CASSLGVPVDYGYTF
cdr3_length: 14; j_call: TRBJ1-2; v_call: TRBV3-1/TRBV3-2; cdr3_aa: CASTTLGQALGYTF
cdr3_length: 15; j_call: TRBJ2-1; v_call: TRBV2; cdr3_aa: CASSGTSGGVGEQFF
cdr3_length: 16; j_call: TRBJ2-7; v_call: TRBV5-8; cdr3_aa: CASSLSYLRSSYEQYF
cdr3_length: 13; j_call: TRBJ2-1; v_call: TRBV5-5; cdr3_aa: CASSLERYNEQFF
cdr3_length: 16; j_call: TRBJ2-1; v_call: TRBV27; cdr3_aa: CASSSTLAGVPDEQFF
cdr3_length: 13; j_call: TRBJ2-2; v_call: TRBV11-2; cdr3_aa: CASSLRGPGELFF
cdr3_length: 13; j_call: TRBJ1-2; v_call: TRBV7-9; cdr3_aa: CASSAGAGFGYTF
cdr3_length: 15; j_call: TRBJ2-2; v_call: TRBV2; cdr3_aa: CASPRLAGPTGELFF
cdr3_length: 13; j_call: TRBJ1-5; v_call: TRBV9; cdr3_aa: CASSPGPYGPQHF
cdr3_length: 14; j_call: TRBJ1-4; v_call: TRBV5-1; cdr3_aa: CASSLVEGHEKLFF
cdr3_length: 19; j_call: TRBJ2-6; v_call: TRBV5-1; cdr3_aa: CASSLASGRGGGGANVLTF
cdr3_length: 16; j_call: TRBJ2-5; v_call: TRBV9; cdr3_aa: CASSVEQATPQETQYF
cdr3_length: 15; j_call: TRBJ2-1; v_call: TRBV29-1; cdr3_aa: CSVARSGRSYNEQFF
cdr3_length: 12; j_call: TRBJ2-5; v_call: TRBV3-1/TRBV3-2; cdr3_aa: CASSQDEETQYF
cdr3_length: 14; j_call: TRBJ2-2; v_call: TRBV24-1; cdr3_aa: CATSLTSYTGELFF
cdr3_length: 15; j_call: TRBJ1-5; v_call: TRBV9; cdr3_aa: CASSVSPRGNQPQHF
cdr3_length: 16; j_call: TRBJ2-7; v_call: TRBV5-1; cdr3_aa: CASSFAPGQGIHEQYF
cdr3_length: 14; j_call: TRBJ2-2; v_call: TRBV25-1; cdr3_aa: CASSGVLNTGELFF
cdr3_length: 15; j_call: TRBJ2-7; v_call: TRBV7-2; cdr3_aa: CASSSGLAGFYEQYF
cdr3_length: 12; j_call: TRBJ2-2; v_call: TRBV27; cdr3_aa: CASSWGYGELFF